The TCR beta chain under discussion was sequenced for a study of T cell responses to AZD1222 COVID-19 vaccine. The method was immunoSEQ multiplex PCR; TCRdb's version includes in-frame clones alone and lacks a portion of them. The data show approximately 150,000 clones, about 90% seen once. In germline, CDR1 is SGHRS, CDR2 YFSETQ. The CDR3 contains 11 residues. Trimming shortened V by 5 bases and J by 11 bases, and 13 bases separated the two germline ends. This sample comprised peripheral blood, obtained on day 0 of MenACWY control vaccination. The rearrangement uses TRBV5-1 and TRBJ1-1, with D unclear. The receptor's source is an adult in good health. The CDR3 DNA is TGCGCCAGCAGATTAGCCCACCAGGCTTTCTTT. It codes for CASRLAHQAFF. Full variable domain (missing parts from reference TRBV5-1 and TRBJ1-1): KAGVTQTPRYLIKTRGQQVTLSCSPISGHRSVSWYQQTPGQGLQFLFEYFSETQRNKGNFPGRFSGRQFSNSRSEMNVSTLELGDSALYLCASRLAHQAFFGQGTRLTVV.